This T cell receptor (beta chain) is drawn from a study of cytomegalovirus exposure and HLA in healthy donors. The donors were members of the approximately 110-subject validation cohort (separate from the approximately 730-subject first cohort). TCRdb's copy holds only in-frame clones and misses some; the assay was immunoSEQ multiplex PCR. Of 65,000 or so clones listed, about 90% are singletons. Germline V gene data show CDR1 as SQVTM and CDR2 as ANQGSEA. The junction had 8 bases not matched to a gene; V was cut back by 4 bases and J by 2 bases. This CDR3 comprises 16 residues. On this clone: Its antigen remains unknown.

The study's findings and limits: Reports indicated that the classifier achieved high specificity and sensitivity in diagnosing cytomegalovirus status. In the 120 or so validation repertoires, approximately 94% of cluster scores exceeded 0, per a later analysis.

The clonotype originates from a woman aged 18-35 years in good health and CMV-seronegative. This chain joins TRBV29-1 and TRBJ2-3; TRBD2 agrees at 11 bases. The sequencing sample was made of PBMCs. CDR3 nucleotides: TGCAGCGTTGTCCCGGGACTAGCGGAGCTCACAGATACGCAGTATTTT. Translating it yields CSVVPGLAELTDTQYF.